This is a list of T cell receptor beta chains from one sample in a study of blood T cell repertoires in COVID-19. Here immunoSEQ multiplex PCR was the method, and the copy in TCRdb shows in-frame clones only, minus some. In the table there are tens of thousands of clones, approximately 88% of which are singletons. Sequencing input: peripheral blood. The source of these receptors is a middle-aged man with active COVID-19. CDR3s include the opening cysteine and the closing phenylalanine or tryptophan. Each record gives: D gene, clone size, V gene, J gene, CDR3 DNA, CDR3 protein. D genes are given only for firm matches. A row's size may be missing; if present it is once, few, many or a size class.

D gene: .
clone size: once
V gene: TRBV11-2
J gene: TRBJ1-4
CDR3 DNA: TGTGCCAGCAGCTTAACAGGGCCAACTAATGAAAAACTGTTTTTT
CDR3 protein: CASSLTGPTNEKLFF

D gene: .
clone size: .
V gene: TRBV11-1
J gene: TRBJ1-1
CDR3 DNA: TGTGCCAGCAGCCCGACAGGACCCACTGAAGCTTTCTTT
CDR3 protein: CASSPTGPTEAFF

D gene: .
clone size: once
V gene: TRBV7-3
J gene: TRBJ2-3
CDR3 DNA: TGTGCCAGCAGCCAAGCGGGAGATACGCAGTATTTT
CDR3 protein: CASSQAGDTQYF

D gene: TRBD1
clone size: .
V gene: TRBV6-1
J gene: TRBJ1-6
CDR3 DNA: TGTGCCAGCAGTGAAGAAGGCCACAGGGGGAGGTCACCCCTCCACTTT
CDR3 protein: CASSEEGHRGRSPLHF

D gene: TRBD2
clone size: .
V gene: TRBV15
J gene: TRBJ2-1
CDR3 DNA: TGTGCCACCAGCAGAAGGCTGCGGACGGGGGGGCCTCATGAGCAGTTCTTC
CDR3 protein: CATSRRLRTGGPHEQFF

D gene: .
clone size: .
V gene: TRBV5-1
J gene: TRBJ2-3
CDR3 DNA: TGCGCCAGCACTAGGACTGAGAACACAGATACGCAGTATTTT
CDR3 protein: CASTRTENTDTQYF

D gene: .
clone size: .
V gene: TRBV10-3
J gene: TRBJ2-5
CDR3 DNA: TGTGCCACCAGGTCCCAGGGGCGGGAGTTTGGGGAGACCCAGTACTTC
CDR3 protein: CATRSQGREFGETQYF

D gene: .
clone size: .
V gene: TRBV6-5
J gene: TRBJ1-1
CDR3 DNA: TGTGCCAGGGGGCGGTTGAACACTGAAGCTTTCTTT
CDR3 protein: CARGRLNTEAFF

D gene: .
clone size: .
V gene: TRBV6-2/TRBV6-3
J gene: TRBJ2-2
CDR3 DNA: TGTGCCAGCAGTTACTACAGGGTCGACACCGGGGAGCTGTTTTTT
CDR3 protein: CASSYYRVDTGELFF

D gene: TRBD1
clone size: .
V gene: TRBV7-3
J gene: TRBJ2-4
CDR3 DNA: TGTGCCAGCAGCTTAAAGCTACTATGGGACAGAGGACTAGCCAAAAACATTCAGTACTTC
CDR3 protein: CASSLKLLWDRGLAKNIQYF

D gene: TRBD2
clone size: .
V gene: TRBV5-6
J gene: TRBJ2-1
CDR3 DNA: TGTGCCAGCAGCTCTTTGAAGCGGGGGGACGAGTTCTTC
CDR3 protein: CASSSLKRGDEFF

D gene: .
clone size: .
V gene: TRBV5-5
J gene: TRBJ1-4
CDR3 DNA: TGTGCCAGCAGCTTAGTAGCCGCCTCTAATGAAAAACTGTTTTTT
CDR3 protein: CASSLVAASNEKLFF

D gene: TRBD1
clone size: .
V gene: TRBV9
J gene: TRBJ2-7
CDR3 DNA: TGTGCCAGCGGGACAGAGACCTACGAGCAGTACTTC
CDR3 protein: CASGTETYEQYF

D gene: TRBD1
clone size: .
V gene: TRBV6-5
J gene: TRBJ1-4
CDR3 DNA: TGTGCCACCCAGGGGGGCCTAAATGAAAAACTGTTTTTT
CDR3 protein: CATQGGLNEKLFF

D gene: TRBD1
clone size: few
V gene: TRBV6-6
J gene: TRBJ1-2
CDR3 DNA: TGTGCCAGCAGCCTCCCCGACAGGGGGCGCGGCTACACCTTC
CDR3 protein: CASSLPDRGRGYTF

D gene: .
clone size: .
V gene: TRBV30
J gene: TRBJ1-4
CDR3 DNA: TGTGCCTGGAACCCAGGGTCCCAGTACAGACTGTTTTTT
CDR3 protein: CAWNPGSQYRLFF

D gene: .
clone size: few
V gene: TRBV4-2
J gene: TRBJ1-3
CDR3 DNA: TGTGCCAGCAGCCAAGCCACAGGGAAGACTGGAAACACCATATATTTT
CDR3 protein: CASSQATGKTGNTIYF

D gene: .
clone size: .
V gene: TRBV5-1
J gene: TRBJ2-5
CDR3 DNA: TGCGCCAGCAGCCCCGTGGACGGGAGAGAGACCCAGTACTTC
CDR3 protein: CASSPVDGRETQYF

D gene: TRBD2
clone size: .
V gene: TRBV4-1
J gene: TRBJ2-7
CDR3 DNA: TGCGCCAGCAGCCCCCGACCCGGACTAGCGGGGGGCTCGAAGGGCTACGAGCAGTACTTC
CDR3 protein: CASSPRPGLAGGSKGYEQYF

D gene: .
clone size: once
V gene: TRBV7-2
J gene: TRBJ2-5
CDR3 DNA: TGTGCCAGCACCCTTCGAGTCCCGGGGGGCCATCTTCAAGAGACCCAGTACTTC
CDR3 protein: CASTLRVPGGHLQETQYF

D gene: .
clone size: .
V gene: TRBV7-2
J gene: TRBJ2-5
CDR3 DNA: TGTGCCAGCAGCTTAGGGACACACCAAGAGACCCAGTACTTC
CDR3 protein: CASSLGTHQETQYF

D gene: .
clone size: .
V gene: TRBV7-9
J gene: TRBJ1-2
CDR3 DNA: TGTGCCAGCAGCCCTACCACAGGAACTACCTATGGCTACACCTTC
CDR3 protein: CASSPTTGTTYGYTF

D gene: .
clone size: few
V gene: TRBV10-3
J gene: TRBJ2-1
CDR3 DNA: TGTGCCATCAGTGCGGTCGGAGTAAATGAGCAGTTCTTC
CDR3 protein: CAISAVGVNEQFF

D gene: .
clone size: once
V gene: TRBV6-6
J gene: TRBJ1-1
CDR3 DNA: TGTGCCACCTCACTAAGAACTGAAGCTTTCTTT
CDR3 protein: CATSLRTEAFF

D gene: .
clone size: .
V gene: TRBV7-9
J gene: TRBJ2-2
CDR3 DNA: TGTGCCAGCAGCCTAAGAGGGACCGGGGAGCTGTTTTTT
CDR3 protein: CASSLRGTGELFF

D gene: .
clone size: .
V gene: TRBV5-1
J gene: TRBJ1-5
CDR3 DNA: TGCGCCAGCAGCTTGGCGGGACAAGTCAATCAGCCCCAGCATTTT
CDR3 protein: CASSLAGQVNQPQHF

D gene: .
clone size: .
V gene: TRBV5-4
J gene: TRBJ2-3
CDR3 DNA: TGTGCCAGCAGCTTGGGGGGAGTAGCGACTAGCACAGATACGCAGTATTTT
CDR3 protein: CASSLGGVATSTDTQYF

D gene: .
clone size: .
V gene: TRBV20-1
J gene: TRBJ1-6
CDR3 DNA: TGCAGTGCTAGTGTTAATAATTCACCCCTCCACTTT
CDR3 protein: CSASVNNSPLHF

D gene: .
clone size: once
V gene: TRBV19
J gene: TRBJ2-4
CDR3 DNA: TGTGCCAGTAAATCGCAGGGGGGTAAAAACATTCAGTACTTC
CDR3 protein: CASKSQGGKNIQYF

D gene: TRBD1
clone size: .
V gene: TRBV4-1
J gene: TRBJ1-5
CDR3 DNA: TGCGCCAGCAGCCAGAGGGACAGGGCGGGTCAGCCCCAGCATTTT
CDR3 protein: CASSQRDRAGQPQHF

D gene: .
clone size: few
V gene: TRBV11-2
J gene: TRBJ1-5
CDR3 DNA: TGTGCCAGCAGCTTATCAATTAGAGATCAGCCCCAGCATTTT
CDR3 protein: CASSLSIRDQPQHF

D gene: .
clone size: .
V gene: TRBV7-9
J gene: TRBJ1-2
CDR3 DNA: TGTGCCAGCAGCTTAGCAAGTCAAGAGTGGCAGGGGATGGACTATGGCTACACCTTC
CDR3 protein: CASSLASQEWQGMDYGYTF

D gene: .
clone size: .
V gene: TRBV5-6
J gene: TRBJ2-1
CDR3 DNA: TGTGCCAGCAGCTTATGGTGGGGCCGCGGCAATGAGCAGTTCTTC
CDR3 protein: CASSLWWGRGNEQFF

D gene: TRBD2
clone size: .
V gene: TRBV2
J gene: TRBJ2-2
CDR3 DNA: TGTGCCACTTGGACTAGCGGGGCCACATCGGGGGAGCTGTTTTTT
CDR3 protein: CATWTSGATSGELFF

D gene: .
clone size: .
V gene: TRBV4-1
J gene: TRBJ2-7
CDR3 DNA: TGCGCCAGCAGCCAAGTGGGGGCAGCTCGTGGCTACGAGCAGTACTTC
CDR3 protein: CASSQVGAARGYEQYF

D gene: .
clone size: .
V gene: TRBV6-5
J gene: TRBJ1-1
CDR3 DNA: TGTGCCAGCAGTTTTAGTCGGACAGTCGAAGCTTTCTTT
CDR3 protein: CASSFSRTVEAFF

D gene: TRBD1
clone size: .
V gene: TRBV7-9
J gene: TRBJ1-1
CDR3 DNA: TGTGCCAGCAGCTTTGGGACAGGGGGAACTGAAGCTTTCTTT
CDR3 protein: CASSFGTGGTEAFF

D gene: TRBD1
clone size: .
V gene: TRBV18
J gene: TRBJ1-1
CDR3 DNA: TGTGCCAGCTCACGACAGGGGGCGAACACTGAAGCTTTCTTT
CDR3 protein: CASSRQGANTEAFF

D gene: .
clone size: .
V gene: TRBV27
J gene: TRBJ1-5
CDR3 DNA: TGTGCCAGCAGTTGGGCAGGGGATTTACAGCCCCAGCATTTT
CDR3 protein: CASSWAGDLQPQHF

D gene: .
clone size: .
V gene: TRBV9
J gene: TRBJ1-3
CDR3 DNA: TGTGCCAGCAGCGTAAGGGCAGGGCTAGAATCTGGAAACACCATATATTTT
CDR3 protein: CASSVRAGLESGNTIYF

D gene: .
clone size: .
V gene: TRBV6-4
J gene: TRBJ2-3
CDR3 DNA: TGTGCCAGCAGTGAATGGGGGGGCCTAAGCACAGATACGCAGTATTTT
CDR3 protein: CASSEWGGLSTDTQYF

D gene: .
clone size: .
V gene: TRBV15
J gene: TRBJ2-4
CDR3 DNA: TGTGCCACCAGCAGAGGACAGTCTGTCAAAAACATTCAGTACTTC
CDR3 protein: CATSRGQSVKNIQYF

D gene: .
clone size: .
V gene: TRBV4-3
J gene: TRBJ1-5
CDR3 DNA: TGCGCCACCTCAGGGGACCTTAATCAGCCCCAGCATTTT
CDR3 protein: CATSGDLNQPQHF

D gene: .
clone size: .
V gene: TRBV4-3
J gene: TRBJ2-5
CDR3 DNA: TGCGCCAGCAGCCGCCTGAGACTAGACTACCATACCCAGTACTTC
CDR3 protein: CASSRLRLDYHTQYF

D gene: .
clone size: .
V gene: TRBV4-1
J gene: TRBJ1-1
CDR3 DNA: TGCGCCAGCAGCCCCGCTTTGGGCAGGGTGAGCACTGAAGCTTTCTTT
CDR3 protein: CASSPALGRVSTEAFF

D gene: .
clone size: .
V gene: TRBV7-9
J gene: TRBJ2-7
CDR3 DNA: TGTGCCAGCAGCTTAATTAATGACTCGGGCGAGCAGTACTTC
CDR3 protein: CASSLINDSGEQYF

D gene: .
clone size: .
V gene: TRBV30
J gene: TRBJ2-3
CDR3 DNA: TGTGCCTGGGTCTTCGGGTATACGCAGTATTTT
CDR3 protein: CAWVFGYTQYF

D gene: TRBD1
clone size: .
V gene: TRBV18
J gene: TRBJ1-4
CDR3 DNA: TGTGCCAGCTCATCCGGGACAGGGGCTCAGTGGGGTGAAAAACTGTTTTTT
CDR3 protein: CASSSGTGAQWGEKLFF

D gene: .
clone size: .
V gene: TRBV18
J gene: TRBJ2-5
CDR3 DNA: TGTGCCAGCTCACCGGGGCTGGGCTTGGGCGAGACCCAGTACTTC
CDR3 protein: CASSPGLGLGETQYF

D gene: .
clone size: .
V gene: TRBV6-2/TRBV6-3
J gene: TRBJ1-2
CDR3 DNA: TGTGCCAGCAGTTACTTTACAGGGATGTCTGGCTACACCTTC
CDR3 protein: CASSYFTGMSGYTF

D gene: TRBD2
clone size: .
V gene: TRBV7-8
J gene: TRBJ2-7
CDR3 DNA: TGTGCCAGCAGCGGCCAACCGCTCGGGGGGGGCTACGAGCAGTACTTC
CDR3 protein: CASSGQPLGGGYEQYF

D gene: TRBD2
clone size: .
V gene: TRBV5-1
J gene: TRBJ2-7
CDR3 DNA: TGCGCCAGCACCACCAATTCCGGGGGGGGGTACGAGCAGTACTTC
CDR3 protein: CASTTNSGGGYEQYF

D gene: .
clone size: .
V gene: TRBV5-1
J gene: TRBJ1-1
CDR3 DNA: TGCGCCAGCAGCCCATCGGTTGTCAACACTGAAGCTTTCTTT
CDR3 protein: CASSPSVVNTEAFF

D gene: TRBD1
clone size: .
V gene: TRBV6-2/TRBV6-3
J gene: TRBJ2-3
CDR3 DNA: TGTGCCAGCAGTTGGTCAGGGGGTTATACGCAGTATTTT
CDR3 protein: CASSWSGGYTQYF

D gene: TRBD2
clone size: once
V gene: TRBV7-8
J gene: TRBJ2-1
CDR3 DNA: TGTGCCAGCAGCTCTGGGACTAGCGGGGGGGCCGGGTTCAATGAGCAGTTCTTC
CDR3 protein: CASSSGTSGGAGFNEQFF

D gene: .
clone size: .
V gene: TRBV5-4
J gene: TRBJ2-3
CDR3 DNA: TGTGCCAGCCAGCTACACAGCGGATCCACAGATACGCAGTATTTT
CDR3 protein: CASQLHSGSTDTQYF

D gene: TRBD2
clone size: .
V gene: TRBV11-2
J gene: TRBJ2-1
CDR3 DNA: TGTGCCAGCAGCTCCTCCTCGGGACTAGGATTCTTC
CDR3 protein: CASSSSSGLGFF